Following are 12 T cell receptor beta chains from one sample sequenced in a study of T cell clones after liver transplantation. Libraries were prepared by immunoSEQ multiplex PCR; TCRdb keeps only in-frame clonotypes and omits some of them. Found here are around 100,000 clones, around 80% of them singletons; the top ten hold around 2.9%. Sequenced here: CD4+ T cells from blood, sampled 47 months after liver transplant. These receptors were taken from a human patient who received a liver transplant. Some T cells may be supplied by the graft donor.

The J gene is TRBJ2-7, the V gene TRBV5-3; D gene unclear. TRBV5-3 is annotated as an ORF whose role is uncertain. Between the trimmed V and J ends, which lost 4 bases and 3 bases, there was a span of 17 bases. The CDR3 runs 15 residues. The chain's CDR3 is CARSPPQVRSYEQYF. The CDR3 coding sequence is TGTGCCAGAAGCCCCCCACAAGTCCGAAGCTACGAGCAGTACTTC.

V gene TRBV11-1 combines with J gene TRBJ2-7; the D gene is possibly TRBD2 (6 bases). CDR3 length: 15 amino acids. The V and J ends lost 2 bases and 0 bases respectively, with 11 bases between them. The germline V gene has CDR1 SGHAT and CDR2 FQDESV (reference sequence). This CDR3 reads CASSLFAGSSYEQYF. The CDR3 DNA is TGTGCCAGCAGCTTATTTGCGGGGAGCTCCTACGAGCAGTACTTC. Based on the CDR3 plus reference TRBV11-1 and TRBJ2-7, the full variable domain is EAEVAQSPRYKITEKSQAVAFWCDPISGHATLYWYRQILGQGPELLVQFQDESVVDDSQLPKDRFSAERLKGVDSTLKIQPAELGDSAMYLCASSLFAGSSYEQYFGPGTRLTVT.

The CDR3 DNA follows: TGTGCCAGCAACCTCCGGACTAGCGGGAGGGGGGAGCTGTTTTTT. The encoded protein is CASNLRTSGRGELFF. V usage is TRBV6-6 and J usage is TRBJ2-2, with TRBD2 identical over 14 bases. This CDR3 has 15 residues. Germline V gives CDR1 MNHNY, CDR2 SVGAGI (reference sequence). With V trimmed by 7 bases and J by 8 bases, 6 bases remained unmatched.

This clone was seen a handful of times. This CDR3 reads CASSAQQSTEAFF. The CDR3 coding sequence is TGTGCCAGTAGTGCCCAACAATCCACTGAAGCTTTCTTT. The chain combines TRBV19 with TRBJ1-1; the D is unclear. The CDR3 covers 13 residues. Germline CDR1 and CDR2: LNHDA and SQIVND (reference sequence). Trimming took 5 bases from V and 4 from J, leaving 11 bases between them.

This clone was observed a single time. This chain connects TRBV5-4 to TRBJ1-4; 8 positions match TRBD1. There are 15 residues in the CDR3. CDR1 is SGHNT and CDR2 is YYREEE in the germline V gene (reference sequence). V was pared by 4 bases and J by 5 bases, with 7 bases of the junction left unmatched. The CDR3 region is CASSVRTGRNEKLFF. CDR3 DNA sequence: TGTGCCAGCAGCGTACGGACAGGGCGAAATGAAAAACTGTTTTTT.

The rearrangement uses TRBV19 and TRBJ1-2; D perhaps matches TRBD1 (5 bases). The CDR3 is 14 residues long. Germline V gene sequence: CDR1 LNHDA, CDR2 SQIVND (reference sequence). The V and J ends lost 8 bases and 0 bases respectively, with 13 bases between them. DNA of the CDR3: TGTGCCAGTGTACAAGGAGGGGCTAACTATGGCTACACCTTC. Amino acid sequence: CASVQGGANYGYTF.

The CDR3 sequence is CASNVHSGELFF. The DNA for the CDR3 is TGTGCCAGCAACGTTCATTCCGGGGAGCTGTTTTTT. The V and J genes are TRBV2 and TRBJ2-2; D is undetermined. CDR1 and CDR2 from the germline V gene are SNHLY and FYNNEI. V was clipped by 7 bases and J by 6 bases, with 9 bases between them. The CDR3 extends over 12 amino acids. Filled out from reference TRBV2 and TRBJ2-2, the complete variable domain reads EPEVTQTPSHQVTQMGQEVILRCVPISNHLYFYWYRQILGQKVEFLVSFYNNEISEKSEIFDDQFSVERPDGSNFTLKIRSTKLEDSAMYFCASNVHSGELFFGEGSRLTVL.

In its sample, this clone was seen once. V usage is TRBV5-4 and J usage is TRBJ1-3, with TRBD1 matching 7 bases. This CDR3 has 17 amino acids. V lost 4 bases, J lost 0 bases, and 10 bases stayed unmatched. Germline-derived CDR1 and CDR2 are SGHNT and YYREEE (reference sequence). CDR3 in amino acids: CASSGDSQYSSGNTIYF. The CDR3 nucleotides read TGTGCCAGCAGCGGGGACAGCCAATATAGCTCTGGAAACACCATATATTTT.

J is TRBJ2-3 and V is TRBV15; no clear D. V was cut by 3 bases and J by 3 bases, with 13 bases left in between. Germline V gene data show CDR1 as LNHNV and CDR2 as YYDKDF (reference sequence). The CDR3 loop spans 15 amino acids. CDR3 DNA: TGTGCCACCAGCAGGGAACGATTGGGGACAGATACGCAGTATTTT. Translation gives CATSRERLGTDTQYF.

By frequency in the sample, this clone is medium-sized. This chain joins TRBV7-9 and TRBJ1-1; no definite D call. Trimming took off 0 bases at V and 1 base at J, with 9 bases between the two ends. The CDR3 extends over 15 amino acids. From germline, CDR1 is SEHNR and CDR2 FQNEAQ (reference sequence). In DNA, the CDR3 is TGTGCCAGCAGCTTAGCCCAATCGGCGAACACTGAAGCTTTCTTT. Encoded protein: CASSLAQSANTEAFF.

The CDR3 DNA is TGTGCCAGCAGCGTAGATCATCTAGCGGGAGTGGCAGATACGCAGTATTTT. It codes for CASSVDHLAGVADTQYF. The rearrangement joins TRBV9 to TRBJ2-3; 10 bases agree with TRBD2. Germline assignment: CDR1 SGDLS and CDR2 YYNGEE. V shed 0 bases, J shed 4 bases, and the junction held 8 bases outside the gene matches. The length of the CDR3 is 17 residues.

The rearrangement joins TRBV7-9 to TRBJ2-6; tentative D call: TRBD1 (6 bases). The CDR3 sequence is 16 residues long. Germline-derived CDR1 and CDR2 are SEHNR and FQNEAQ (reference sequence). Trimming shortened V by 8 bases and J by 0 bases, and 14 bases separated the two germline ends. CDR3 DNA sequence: TGTGCCAGCGTCCGGGACACAGACTCTGGGGCCAACGTCCTGACTTTC. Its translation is CASVRDTDSGANVLTF. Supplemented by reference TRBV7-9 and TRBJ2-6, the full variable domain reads DTGVSQNPRHKITKRGQNVTFRCDPISEHNRLYWYRQTLGQGPEFLTYFQNEAQLEKSRLLSDRFSAERPKGSFSTLEIQRTEQGDSAMYLCASVRDTDSGANVLTFGAGSRLTVL.